This T cell receptor (beta chain) was retrieved from a study of beta chain features in type 1 diabetes. A note on this clone: Its antigen is not known.

Cell sorting via CD45RO/CCR7/CD25/CD127/CD95/CD27 was performed to obtain CD4+ naive, central memory, regulatory and stem cell-like memory cells. The CDR3 is made up of 13 amino acids. Germline V lookup: CDR1 SNHLY, CDR2 FYNNEI. V lost 7 bases to trimming and J lost 3 bases, with 9 bases between them. The sequenced template was cDNA made from the entire isolated RNA. Using immunoSEQ multiplex PCR, the repertoire was profiled, and TCRdb retains in-frame clones only, with some absent. This sample has almost 250,000 clones; roughly 13% occur once, and the top ten carry roughly 0.024%. Findings of the study overall: PCR might favor shorter templates, but any such skew would affect patients and controls equally. Lower insertion and higher deletion counts appeared at VDJ junctions in type 1 diabetes patients.

The chain recombines TRBV2 with TRBJ1-4, with D maybe TRBD1 (5 bases). This TCR came from a middle-aged woman in good health. Sequencing was carried out using naive CD4+ T cells from blood. CDR3: CASKPGSNEKLFF. In DNA form, the CDR3 reads TGTGCCAGCAAGCCAGGGTCTAATGAAAAACTGTTTTTT. The variable domain in full, with the rest retrieved from reference TRBV2 and TRBJ1-4, is EPEVTQTPSHQVTQMGQEVILRCVPISNHLYFYWYRQILGQKVEFLVSFYNNEISEKSEIFDDQFSVERPDGSNFTLKIRSTKLEDSAMYFCASKPGSNEKLFFGSGTQLSVL.